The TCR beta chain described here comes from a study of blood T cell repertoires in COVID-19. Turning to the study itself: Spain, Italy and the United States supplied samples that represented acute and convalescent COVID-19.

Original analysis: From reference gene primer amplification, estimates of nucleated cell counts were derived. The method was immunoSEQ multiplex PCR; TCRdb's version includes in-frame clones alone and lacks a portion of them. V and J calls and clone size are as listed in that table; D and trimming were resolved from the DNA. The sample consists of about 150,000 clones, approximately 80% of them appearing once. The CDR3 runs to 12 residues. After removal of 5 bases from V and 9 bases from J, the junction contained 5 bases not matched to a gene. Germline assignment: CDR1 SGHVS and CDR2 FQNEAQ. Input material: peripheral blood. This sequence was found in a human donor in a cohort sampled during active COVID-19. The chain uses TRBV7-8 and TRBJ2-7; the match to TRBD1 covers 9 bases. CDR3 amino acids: CASSLTGGAQYF. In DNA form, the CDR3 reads TGTGCCAGCAGCCTTACAGGGGGCGCGCAGTACTTC.